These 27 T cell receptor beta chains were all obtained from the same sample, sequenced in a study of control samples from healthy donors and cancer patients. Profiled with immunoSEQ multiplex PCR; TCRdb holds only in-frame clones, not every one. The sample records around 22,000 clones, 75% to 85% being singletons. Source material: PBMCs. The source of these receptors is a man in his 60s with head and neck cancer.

The CDR3 protein is CASNRQGSYNEQFF. The CDR3 DNA reads as TGTGCCAGTAATAGACAGGGATCCTACAATGAGCAGTTCTTC. The chain joins TRBV19 to TRBJ2-1, with 7 bases aligning to TRBD1. The CDR3 is 14 residues long. V gave up 7 bases and J gave up 1 base; unmatched junction bases: 4. CDR1 LNHDA and CDR2 SQIVND come from the germline V gene (reference sequence).

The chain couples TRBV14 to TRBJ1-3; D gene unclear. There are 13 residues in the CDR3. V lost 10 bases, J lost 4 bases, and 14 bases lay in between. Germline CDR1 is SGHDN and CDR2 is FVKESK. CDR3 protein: CATVASAGNTIYF. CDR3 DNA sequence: TGTGCCACCGTAGCATCGGCCGGAAACACCATATATTTT.

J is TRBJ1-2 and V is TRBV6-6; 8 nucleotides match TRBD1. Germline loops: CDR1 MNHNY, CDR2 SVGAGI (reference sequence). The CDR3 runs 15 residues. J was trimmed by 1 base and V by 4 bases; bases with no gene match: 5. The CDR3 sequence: CASSSWTGNNYGYTF. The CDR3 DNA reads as TGTGCCAGCAGTTCCTGGACAGGGAATAACTATGGCTACACCTTC.

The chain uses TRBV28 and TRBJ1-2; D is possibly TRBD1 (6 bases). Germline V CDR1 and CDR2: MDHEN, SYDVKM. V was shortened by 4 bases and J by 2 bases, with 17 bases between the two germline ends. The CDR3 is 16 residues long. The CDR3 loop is CASSSMDSGRNYGYTF. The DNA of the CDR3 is TGTGCCAGCAGTTCAATGGACAGTGGGCGAAACTATGGCTACACCTTC.

The chain's CDR3 is CASSDQRESAQYF. The CDR3 DNA reads TGCGCCAGCAGTGATCAGCGGGAGTCTGCGCAGTATTTT. The gene calls are TRBV10-2 and TRBJ2-3, with 8 bases lining up with TRBD2. Per the germline V gene, CDR1 is WSHSY and CDR2 is SAAADI. The CDR3 extends over 13 amino acids. J was trimmed by 10 bases and V by 3 bases; bases with no gene match: 6.

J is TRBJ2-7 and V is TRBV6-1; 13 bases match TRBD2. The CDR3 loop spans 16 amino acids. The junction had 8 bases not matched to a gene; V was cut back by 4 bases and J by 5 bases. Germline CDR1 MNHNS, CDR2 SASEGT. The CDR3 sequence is CASSVTSGGAVHEQYF. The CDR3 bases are TGTGCCAGCAGTGTCACTAGCGGGGGGGCAGTCCACGAGCAGTACTTC.

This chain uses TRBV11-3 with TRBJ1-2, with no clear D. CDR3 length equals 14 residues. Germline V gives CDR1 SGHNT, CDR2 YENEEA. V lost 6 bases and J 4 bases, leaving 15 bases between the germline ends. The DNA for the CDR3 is TGTGCCAGCAGTCAGACCACTTCTATCTATGGCTACACCTTC. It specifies CASSQTTSIYGYTF.

The CDR3 DNA is TGTGCCAGCAGTGAATATTCGGACCTTAACTATGGCTACACCTTC. Its protein product is CASSEYSDLNYGYTF. J is TRBJ1-2 and V is TRBV25-1; D not certain. V lost 0 bases to trimming and J lost 1 base, with 9 bases between them. CDR1 is MGHDK and CDR2 is SYGVNS in the germline V gene. This CDR3 has 15 amino acids.

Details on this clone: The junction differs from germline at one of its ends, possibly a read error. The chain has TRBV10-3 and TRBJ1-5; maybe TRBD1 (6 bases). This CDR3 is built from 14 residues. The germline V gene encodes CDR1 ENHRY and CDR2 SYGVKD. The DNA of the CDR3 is TGTGCCGTCAGTGATCACAGGGAAAGTCAGCCCCAGCATTTT. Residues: CAVSDHRESQPQHF.

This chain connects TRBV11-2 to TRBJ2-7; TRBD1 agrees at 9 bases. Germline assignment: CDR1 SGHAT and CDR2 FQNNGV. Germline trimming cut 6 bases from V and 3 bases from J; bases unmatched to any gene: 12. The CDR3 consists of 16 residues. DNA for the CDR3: TGTGCCAGCAGTAGAGGACCCGGGACAGGGCTCTACGAGCAGTACTTC. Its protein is CASSRGPGTGLYEQYF.

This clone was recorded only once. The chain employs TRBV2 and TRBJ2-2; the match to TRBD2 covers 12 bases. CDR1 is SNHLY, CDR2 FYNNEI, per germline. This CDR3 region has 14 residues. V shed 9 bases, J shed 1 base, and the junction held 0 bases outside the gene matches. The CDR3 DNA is TGTGCCAGGGGACTAGCGGGGAACACCGGGGAGCTGTTTTTT. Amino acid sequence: CARGLAGNTGELFF.

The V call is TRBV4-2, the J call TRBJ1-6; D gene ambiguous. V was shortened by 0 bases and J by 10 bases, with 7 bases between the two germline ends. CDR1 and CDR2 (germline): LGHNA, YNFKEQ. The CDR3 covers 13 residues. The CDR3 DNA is TGTGCCAGCAGCCAAGATGAGGTCTCACCCCTCCACTTT. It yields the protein CASSQDEVSPLHF.

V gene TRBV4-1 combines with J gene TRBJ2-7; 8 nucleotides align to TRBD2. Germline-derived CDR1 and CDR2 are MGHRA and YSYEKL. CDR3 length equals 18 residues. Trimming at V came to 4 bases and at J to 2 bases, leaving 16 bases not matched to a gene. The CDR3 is CASSLSARGLVGTYEQYF. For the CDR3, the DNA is TGCGCCAGCAGCCTTAGTGCCCGGGGACTAGTGGGGACCTACGAGCAGTACTTC.

This CDR3 is CASSPGRAVYTF. As DNA, the CDR3 is TGTGCCAGTAGTCCGGGTCGGGCCGTCTACACCTTC. The chain has TRBV19 and TRBJ1-2; D uncertain. This CDR3 region has 12 residues. The V and J ends lost 5 bases and 10 bases respectively, with 14 bases between them. Germline V gives CDR1 LNHDA, CDR2 SQIVND (reference sequence). Based on the CDR3 plus reference TRBV19 and TRBJ1-2, the full variable domain is DGGITQSPKYLFRKEGQNVTLSCEQNLNHDAMYWYRQDPGQGLRLIYYSQIVNDFQKGDIAEGYSVSREKKESFPLTVTSAQKNPTAFYLCASSPGRAVYTFGSGTRLTVV.

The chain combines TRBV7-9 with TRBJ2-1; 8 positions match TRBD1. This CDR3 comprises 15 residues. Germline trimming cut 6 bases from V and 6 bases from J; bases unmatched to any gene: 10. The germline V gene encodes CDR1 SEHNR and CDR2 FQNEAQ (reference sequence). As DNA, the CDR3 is TGTGCCAGCAGTACGACAGGGGAAAACAGCAATGAGCAGTTCTTC. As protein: CASSTTGENSNEQFF.

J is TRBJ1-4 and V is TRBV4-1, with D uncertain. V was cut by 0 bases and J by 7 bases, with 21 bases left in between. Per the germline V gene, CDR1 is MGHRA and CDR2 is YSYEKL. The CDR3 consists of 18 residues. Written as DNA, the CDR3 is TGCGCCAGCAGCCAAGATCCCCTTTCCGCATCTCGGAGTGAAAAACTGTTTTTT. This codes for CASSQDPLSASRSEKLFF.

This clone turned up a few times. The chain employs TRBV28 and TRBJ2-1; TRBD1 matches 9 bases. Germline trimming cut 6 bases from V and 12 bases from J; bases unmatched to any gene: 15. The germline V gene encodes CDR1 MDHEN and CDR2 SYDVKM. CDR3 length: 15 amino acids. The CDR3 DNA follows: TGTGCCAGCAGGGCCTGGACAGGGGCTTCTTCCGGGCAGTTCTTC. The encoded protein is CASRAWTGASSGQFF.

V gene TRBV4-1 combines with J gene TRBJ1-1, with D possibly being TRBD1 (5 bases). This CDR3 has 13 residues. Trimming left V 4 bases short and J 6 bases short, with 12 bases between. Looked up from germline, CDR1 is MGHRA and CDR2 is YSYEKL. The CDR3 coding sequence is TGCGCCAGCAGCCTCACAGGAGTCGCTGAAGCTTTCTTT. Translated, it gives CASSLTGVAEAFF.

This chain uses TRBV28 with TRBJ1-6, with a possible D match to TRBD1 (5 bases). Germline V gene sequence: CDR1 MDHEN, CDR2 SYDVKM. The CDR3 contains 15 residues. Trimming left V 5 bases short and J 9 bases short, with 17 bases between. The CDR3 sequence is CASSADWGGGSPLHF. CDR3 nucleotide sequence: TGTGCCAGCAGTGCCGACTGGGGCGGGGGTTCACCCCTCCACTTT.

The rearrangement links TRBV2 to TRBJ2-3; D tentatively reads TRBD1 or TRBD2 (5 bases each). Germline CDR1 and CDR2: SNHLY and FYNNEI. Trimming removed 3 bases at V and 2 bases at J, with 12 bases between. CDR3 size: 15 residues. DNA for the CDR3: TGTGCCAGCAGTGAGGGGACGGCCTACACAGATACGCAGTATTTT. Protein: CASSEGTAYTDTQYF.

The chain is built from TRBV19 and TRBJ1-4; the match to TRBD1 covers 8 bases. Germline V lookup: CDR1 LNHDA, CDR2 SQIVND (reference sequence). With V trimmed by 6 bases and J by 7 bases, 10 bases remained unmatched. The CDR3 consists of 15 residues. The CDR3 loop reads CASSHPGGSGEKLFF. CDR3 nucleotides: TGTGCCAGTAGCCATCCAGGGGGCAGCGGTGAAAAACTGTTTTTT. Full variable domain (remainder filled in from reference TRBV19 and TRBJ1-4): DGGITQSPKYLFRKEGQNVTLSCEQNLNHDAMYWYRQDPGQGLRLIYYSQIVNDFQKGDIAEGYSVSREKKESFPLTVTSAQKNPTAFYLCASSHPGGSGEKLFFGSGTQLSVL.

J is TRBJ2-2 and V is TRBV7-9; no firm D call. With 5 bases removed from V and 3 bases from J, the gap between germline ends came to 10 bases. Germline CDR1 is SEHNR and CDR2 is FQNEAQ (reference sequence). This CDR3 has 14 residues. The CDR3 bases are TGTGCCAGCAGCATATGGACGGACACCGGGGAGCTGTTTTTT. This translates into CASSIWTDTGELFF. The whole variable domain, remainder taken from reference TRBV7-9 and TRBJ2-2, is DTGVSQNPRHKITKRGQNVTFRCDPISEHNRLYWYRQTLGQGPEFLTYFQNEAQLEKSRLLSDRFSAERPKGSFSTLEIQRTEQGDSAMYLCASSIWTDTGELFFGEGSRLTVL.

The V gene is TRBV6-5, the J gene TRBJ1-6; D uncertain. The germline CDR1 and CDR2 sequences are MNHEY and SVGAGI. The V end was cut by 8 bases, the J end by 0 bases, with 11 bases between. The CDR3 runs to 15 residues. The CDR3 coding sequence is TGTGCCAGCCGCGGCTGGAGCTCCTATAATTCACCCCTCCACTTT. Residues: CASRGWSSYNSPLHF.

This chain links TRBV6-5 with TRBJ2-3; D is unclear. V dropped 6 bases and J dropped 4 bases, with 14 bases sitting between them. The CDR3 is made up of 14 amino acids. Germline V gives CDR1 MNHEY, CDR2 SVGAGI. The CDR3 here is CASRNPTNPDTQYF. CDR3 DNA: TGTGCCAGCAGAAACCCCACTAACCCAGATACGCAGTATTTT.

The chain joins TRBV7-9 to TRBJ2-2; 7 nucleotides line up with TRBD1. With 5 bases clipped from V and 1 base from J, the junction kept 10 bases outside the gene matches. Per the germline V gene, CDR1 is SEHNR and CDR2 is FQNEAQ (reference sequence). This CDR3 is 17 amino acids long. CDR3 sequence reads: CASSLGRGTVNTGELFF. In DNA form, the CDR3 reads TGTGCCAGCAGCCTGGGCCGTGGGACAGTGAACACCGGGGAGCTGTTTTTT.

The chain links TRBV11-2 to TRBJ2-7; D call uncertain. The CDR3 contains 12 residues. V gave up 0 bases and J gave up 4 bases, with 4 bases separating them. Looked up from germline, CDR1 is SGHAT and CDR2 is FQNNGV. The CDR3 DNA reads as TGTGCCAGCAGCTTAGATGGTTACGAGCAGTACTTC. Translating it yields CASSLDGYEQYF.

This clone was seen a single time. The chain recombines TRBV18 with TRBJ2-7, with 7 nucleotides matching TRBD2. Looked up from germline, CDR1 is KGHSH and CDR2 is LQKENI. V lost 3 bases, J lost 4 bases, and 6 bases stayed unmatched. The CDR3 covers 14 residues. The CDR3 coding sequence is TGTGCCAGCTCACCTAAGGCGGGAGTATACGAGCAGTACTTC. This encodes CASSPKAGVYEQYF.